This entry concerns a single T cell receptor (beta chain). Antigen specificity is unknown. Relative to the germline gene, one junction end is altered; a read error may explain this. The data originate from a study of STAT5B mutations in CD4+ large granular lymphocyte leukemia. Whole-study results and caveats: The CD4+ versus CD8+ T-LGLL clonality difference may reflect limited sample size. Main leukemic clonotypes were patient-specific, but about 26% appeared at low frequency elsewhere. Compared with healthy controls (2/35), patient top clones favored TRBV06 (8/27).

This was a survey-level run. The table came from immunoSEQ multiplex PCR; TCRdb's copy has only in-frame clones and leaves some out. The sample comprises tens of thousands of clones, about 79% of which are singletons, and 0.42% rests with the top ten. This CDR3 has 16 amino acids. Germline V gives CDR1 SGHNT, CDR2 YYREEE (reference sequence). The chain couples TRBV5-4 to TRBJ2-1, with a possible D match to TRBD1 (7 bases). The clonotype originates from a human donor in good health. Sequencing was carried out using CD4+ T cells from blood buffy coats. The CDR3 DNA reads TGTGCCAGCAGGTTGGGTACAGGGGACCGGGGGAATGAGCAGTTCTTC. Residues: CASRLGTGDRGNEQFF.